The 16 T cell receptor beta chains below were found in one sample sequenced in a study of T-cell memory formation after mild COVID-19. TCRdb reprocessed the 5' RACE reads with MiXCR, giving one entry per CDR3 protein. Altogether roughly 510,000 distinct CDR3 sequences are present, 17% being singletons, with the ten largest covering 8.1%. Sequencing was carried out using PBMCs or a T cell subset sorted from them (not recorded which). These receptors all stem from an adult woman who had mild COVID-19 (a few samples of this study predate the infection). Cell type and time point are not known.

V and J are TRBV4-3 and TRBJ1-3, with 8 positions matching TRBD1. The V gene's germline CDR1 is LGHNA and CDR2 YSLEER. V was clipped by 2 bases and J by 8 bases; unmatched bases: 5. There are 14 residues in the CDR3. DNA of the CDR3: TGCGCCAGCAGCCAACGGACAGGGACAGACACCATATATTTT. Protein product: CASSQRTGTDTIYF.

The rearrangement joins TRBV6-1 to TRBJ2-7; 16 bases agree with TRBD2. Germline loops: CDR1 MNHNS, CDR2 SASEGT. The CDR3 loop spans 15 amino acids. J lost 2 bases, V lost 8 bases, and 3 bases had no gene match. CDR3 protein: CASAGTSGGAYEQYF. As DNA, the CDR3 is TGTGCCAGCGCCGGGACTAGCGGGGGGGCCTACGAGCAGTACTTC.

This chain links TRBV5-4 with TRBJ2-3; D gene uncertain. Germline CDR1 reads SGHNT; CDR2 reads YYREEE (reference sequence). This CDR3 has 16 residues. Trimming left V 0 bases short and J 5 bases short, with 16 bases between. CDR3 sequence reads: CASSLGNSVWGDTQYF. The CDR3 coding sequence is TGTGCCAGCAGCTTGGGAAACAGTGTTTGGGGAGATACGCAGTATTTT.

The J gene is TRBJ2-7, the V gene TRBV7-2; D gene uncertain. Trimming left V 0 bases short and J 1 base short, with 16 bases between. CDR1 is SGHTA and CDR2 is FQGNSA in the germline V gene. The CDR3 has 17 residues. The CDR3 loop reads CASSLAPVTSPSYEQYF. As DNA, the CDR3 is TGTGCCAGCAGCTTAGCACCTGTCACCTCACCATCCTACGAGCAGTACTTC.

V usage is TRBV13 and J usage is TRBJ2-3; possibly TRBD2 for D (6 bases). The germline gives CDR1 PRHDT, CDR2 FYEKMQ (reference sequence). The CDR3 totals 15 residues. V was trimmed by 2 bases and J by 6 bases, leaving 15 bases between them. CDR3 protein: CASSLLGLTRDTQYF. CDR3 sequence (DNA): TGTGCCAGCAGCTTACTCGGACTAACCCGGGATACGCAGTATTTT.

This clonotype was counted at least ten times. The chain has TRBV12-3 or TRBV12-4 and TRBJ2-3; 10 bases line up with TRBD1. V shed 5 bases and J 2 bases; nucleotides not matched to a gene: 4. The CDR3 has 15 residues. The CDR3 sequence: CASSGDRGFTDTQYF. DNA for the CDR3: TGTGCCAGCAGTGGGGACAGGGGCTTCACAGATACGCAGTATTTT.

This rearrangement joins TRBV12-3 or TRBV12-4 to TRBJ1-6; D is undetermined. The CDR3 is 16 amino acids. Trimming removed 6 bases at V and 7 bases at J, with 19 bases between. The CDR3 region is CASRTDGGNLNSPLHF. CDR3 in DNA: TGTGCCAGCAGGACCGATGGCGGGAATTTGAATTCACCCCTCCACTTT.

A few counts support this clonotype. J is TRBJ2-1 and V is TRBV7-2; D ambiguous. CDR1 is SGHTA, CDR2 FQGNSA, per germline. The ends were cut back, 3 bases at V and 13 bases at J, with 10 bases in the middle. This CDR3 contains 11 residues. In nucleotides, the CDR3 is TGTGCCAGCAGCTTCGTCAGCCCTCAGTTCTTC. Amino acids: CASSFVSPQFF.

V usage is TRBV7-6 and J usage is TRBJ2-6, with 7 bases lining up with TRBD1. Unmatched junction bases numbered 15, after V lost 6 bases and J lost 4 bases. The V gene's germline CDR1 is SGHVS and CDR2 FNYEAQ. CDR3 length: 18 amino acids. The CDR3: CASSPRRQGGSGANVLTF. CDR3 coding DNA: TGTGCCAGCAGTCCGAGGCGACAGGGCGGATCCGGGGCCAACGTCCTGACTTTC.

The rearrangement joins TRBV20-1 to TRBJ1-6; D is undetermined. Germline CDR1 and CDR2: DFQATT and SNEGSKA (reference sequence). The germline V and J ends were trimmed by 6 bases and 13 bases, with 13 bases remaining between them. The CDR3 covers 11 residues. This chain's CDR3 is CSAKPTLPLHF. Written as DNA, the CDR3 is TGCAGTGCCAAACCTACCTTGCCCCTCCACTTT.

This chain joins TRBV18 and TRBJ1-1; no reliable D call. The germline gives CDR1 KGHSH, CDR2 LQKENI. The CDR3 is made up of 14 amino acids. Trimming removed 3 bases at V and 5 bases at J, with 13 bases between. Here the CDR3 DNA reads TGTGCCAGCTCACCCGGGAGCGGCGGGACTGAAGCTTTCTTT. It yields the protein CASSPGSGGTEAFF.

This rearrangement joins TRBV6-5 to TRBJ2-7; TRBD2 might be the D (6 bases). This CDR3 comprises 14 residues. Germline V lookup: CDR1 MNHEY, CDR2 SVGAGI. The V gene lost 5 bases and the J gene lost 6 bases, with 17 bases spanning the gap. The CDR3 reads CASSPTGAVGEQYF. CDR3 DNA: TGTGCCAGCAGTCCCACGGGAGCGGTGGGCGAGCAGTACTTC.

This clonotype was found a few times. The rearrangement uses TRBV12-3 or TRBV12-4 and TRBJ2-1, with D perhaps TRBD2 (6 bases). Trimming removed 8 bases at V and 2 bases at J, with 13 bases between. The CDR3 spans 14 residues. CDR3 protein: CASAPPGAYNEQFF. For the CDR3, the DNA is TGTGCCAGCGCACCCCCGGGGGCCTACAATGAGCAGTTCTTC.

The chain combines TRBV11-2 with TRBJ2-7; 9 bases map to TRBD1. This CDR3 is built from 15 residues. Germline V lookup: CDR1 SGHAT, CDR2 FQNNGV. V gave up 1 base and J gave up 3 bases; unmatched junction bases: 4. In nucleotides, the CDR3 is TGTGCCAGCAGCTTAGGCGGACAGGGGCGCTACGAGCAGTACTTC. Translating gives CASSLGGQGRYEQYF.

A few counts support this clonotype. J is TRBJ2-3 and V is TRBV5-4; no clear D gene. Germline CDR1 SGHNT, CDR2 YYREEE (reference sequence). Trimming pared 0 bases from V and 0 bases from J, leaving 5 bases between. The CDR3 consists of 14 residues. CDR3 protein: CASSLEVSTDTQYF. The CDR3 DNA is TGTGCCAGCAGCTTGGAGGTCAGCACAGATACGCAGTATTTT.

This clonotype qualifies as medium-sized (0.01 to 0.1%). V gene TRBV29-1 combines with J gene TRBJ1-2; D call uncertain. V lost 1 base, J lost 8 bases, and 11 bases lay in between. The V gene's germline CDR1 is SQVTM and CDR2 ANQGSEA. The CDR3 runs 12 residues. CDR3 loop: CSVEASPVGYTF. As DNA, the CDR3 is TGCAGCGTTGAAGCAAGCCCCGTCGGCTACACCTTC.